The next 3 T cell receptor beta chains were all read from a single sample in a study of blood T cell repertoires in COVID-19 (dated by TCRdb to between 2020 and 2021). Library preparation employed the immunoSEQ multiplex PCR assay. Drawn from immuneACCESS, this table holds only the in-frame rearrangements with V and J called that TCRdb kept. Clones are partly lost; checked studies trace under half to an unresolved V gene and leave the rest unexplained. For this sample there are under 200,000 clones; about three quarters appear just once. 8% to 9.5% of the sample is in the top ten clones. The sample taken for sequencing was peripheral blood. The receptors here all came from a man in his 60s with acute or convalescent COVID-19.

The V call is TRBV6-5, the J call TRBJ1-4; TRBD1 might be the D (5 bases). V lost 6 bases and J lost 7, with 12 bases in between. Per germline, CDR1 MNHEY and CDR2 SVGAGI. The CDR3 has 13 residues. The CDR3 reads CASRPGWGEKLFF. CDR3 in DNA: TGTGCCAGCAGACCAGGGTGGGGTGAAAAACTGTTTTTT.

This chain uses TRBV30 with TRBJ1-5; 8 bases fit TRBD1. CDR3 length: 15 amino acids. V trimming: 5 bases; J trimming: 3 bases; junction bases outside the gene matches: 9. In germline, CDR1 is GTSNPN, CDR2 SVGIG (reference sequence). The CDR3 loop is CAWDRGQTNNQPQHF. DNA for the CDR3: TGTGCCTGGGACAGGGGCCAGACCAACAATCAGCCCCAGCATTTT.

The chain has TRBV5-1 and TRBJ1-2; D may be TRBD1 (6 bases). There are 12 residues in the CDR3. V was cut by 4 bases and J by 3 bases, with 7 bases left in between. Germline V lookup: CDR1 SGHRS, CDR2 YFSETQ. CDR3 in DNA: TGCGCCAGCAGCGAGGGGGACTATGGCTACACCTTC. Protein product: CASSEGDYGYTF.